A selection of T cell receptor beta chains follows, all from one sample in a study of CD8+CD57+ T cells in acquired aplastic anemia. Using its own MiXCR run on the reads, TCRdb lists one record per CDR3 protein. Among under 150,000 distinct CDR3 sequences listed, approximately 40% were seen once. Input material: sorted CD4+, CD8+, or CD8+CD57+ T cells (not recorded which) from PBMCs. These receptors were collected from a human donor with aplastic anemia. Both conserved end residues are part of each CDR3. D genes are given only for firm matches. For some rows the clone size is stated as once, few or many, or as a class when expanded; others skip it.

cdr3_aa | cdr3_nt | v_call | cdr3_length | j_call | d_call | clone_size
CSARPLGISGANVLTF | TGCAGTGCTAGACCACTCGGGATCTCTGGGGCCAACGTCCTGACTTTC | TRBV20-1 | 16 | TRBJ2-6 | NA | few
CASSLDPGTGDYYGYTF | TGTGCCAGCAGCTTAGATCCCGGGACAGGGGATTACTATGGCTACACCTTC | TRBV11-2 | 17 | TRBJ1-2 | TRBD1 | few
CASSQRAGAGGEQFF | TGTGCCAGCAGCCAAAGAGCGGGGGCTGGGGGTGAGCAGTTCTTC | TRBV3-1 | 15 | TRBJ2-1 | TRBD2 | many
CATSSPGARGAYNEQFF | TGTGCCACCAGCAGTCCCGGGGCCCGGGGGGCCTACAATGAGCAGTTCTTC | TRBV15 | 17 | TRBJ2-1 | TRBD2 | many
CASSRGTSLLYTRYTF | TGTGCCAGCAGCCGCGGGACGAGCCTATTATATACCCGCTACACCTTC | TRBV6-1 | 16 | TRBJ1-2 | NA | many
CASSLGPANYGYTF | TGTGCCAGCAGCCTAGGACCGGCTAACTATGGCTACACCTTC | TRBV9 | 14 | TRBJ1-2 | NA | many
CASSLGQGALNTEAFF | TGCGCCAGCAGCTTAGGACAGGGGGCTTTGAACACTGAAGCTTTCTTT | TRBV5-1 | 16 | TRBJ1-1 | TRBD1 | NA
CSAYGLAGADSSYNEQFF | TGCAGTGCTTACGGACTAGCGGGGGCCGATAGCTCCTACAATGAGCAGTTCTTC | TRBV20-1 | 18 | TRBJ2-1 | TRBD2 | many
CASSFPGGEYEQYF | TGTGCCAGCAGTTTTCCGGGAGGAGAATACGAGCAGTACTTC | TRBV2 | 14 | TRBJ2-7 | TRBD2 | few
CASRQGQGTEAFF | TGTGCCAGCCGACAGGGACAGGGGACTGAAGCTTTCTTT | TRBV19 | 13 | TRBJ1-1 | TRBD1 | NA
CATWSGSKSRPQHF | TGTGCCACCTGGAGCGGCAGTAAATCTCGGCCCCAGCATTTT | TRBV6-1 | 14 | TRBJ1-5 | NA | NA
CASSVDRDGGYTF | TGTGCCAGCAGCGTAGATAGGGACGGGGGCTACACCTTC | TRBV7-2 | 13 | TRBJ1-2 | NA | few
CATSAHRTGSSTDTQYF | TGTGCCACCAGTGCCCATCGGACAGGGTCTAGCACAGATACGCAGTATTTT | TRBV24-1 | 17 | TRBJ2-3 | TRBD1 | NA
CASSLGSYPKTQYF | TGTGCCAGCAGCTTAGGTTCTTACCCCAAGACCCAGTACTTC | TRBV7-2 | 14 | TRBJ2-5 | NA | many
CASSEAGGSYEQYF | TGCGCCAGCAGTGAAGCGGGGGGGTCCTACGAGCAGTACTTC | TRBV10-1 | 14 | TRBJ2-7 | TRBD2 | NA
CSARGSGGAEQETQYF | TGCAGTGCTAGAGGAAGCGGGGGGGCGGAGCAAGAGACCCAGTACTTC | TRBV20-1 | 16 | TRBJ2-5 | TRBD2 | many
CASSSPGSDGYTF | TGTGCCAGCAGCTCCCCGGGATCAGACGGCTACACCTTC | TRBV7-9 | 13 | TRBJ1-2 | NA | NA
CASGLTLPGYNSPLHF | TGTGCTAGTGGTTTGACCCTCCCGGGTTATAATTCACCCCTCCACTTT | TRBV12-5 | 16 | TRBJ1-6 | NA | many
CATSEAGTGGDEKLFF | TGTGCCACCAGTGAAGCCGGGACAGGGGGGGATGAAAAACTGTTTTTT | TRBV24-1 | 16 | TRBJ1-4 | TRBD1 | NA
CASSEGLTGELFF | TGTGCCAGCAGTGAAGGTCTCACCGGGGAGCTGTTTTTT | TRBV6-1 | 13 | TRBJ2-2 | NA | NA
CASSLLGTGELFF | TGTGCCAGCAGCTTATTGGGCACTGGGGAGCTGTTTTTT | TRBV7-9 | 13 | TRBJ2-2 | NA | NA
CASTPPSFGQRFQILFF | TGTGCCAGCACCCCTCCAAGTTTTGGACAGCGGTTTCAGATTCTGTTTTTT | TRBV6-1 | 17 | TRBJ1-4 | NA | NA
CSSRTGKQFF | TGCAGCTCGCGGACAGGTAAACAGTTCTTC | TRBV29-1 | 10 | TRBJ2-1 | TRBD1 | once
CATRGPTDTGELFF | TGTGCCACCCGGGGGCCTACGGACACCGGGGAGCTGTTTTTT | TRBV10-3 | 14 | TRBJ2-2 | NA | NA
CSARDRGTGLATEAFF | TGCAGTGCTAGAGATCGGGGGACAGGCTTGGCCACTGAAGCTTTCTTT | TRBV20-1 | 16 | TRBJ1-1 | TRBD1 | many
CASSLSGQGAVNEQYF | TGCGCCAGCAGTTTATCGGGACAGGGGGCGGTCAACGAGCAGTACTTC | TRBV10-1 | 16 | TRBJ2-7 | TRBD1 | NA
CASSVSGGANEQFF | TGTGCCAGCAGCGTTAGCGGGGGGGCCAATGAGCAGTTCTTC | TRBV9 | 14 | TRBJ2-1 | TRBD2 | few
CASSVGAQSTPTQYF | TGTGCCAGCAGCGTAGGGGCCCAGTCCACTCCCACGCAGTATTTT | TRBV9 | 15 | TRBJ2-3 | NA | many
CASSQDDGGYTEAFF | TGTGCCAGCAGCCAAGACGATGGGGGGTACACTGAAGCTTTCTTT | TRBV3-1 | 15 | TRBJ1-1 | NA | many
CSATTLGQGPTDTQYF | TGCAGTGCTACTACATTAGGCCAGGGACCCACAGATACGCAGTATTTT | TRBV20-1 | 16 | TRBJ2-3 | NA | many
CASSEINPGPSSGNTIYF | TGTGCCAGCAGTGAAATTAATCCCGGGCCCAGCTCTGGAAACACCATATATTTT | TRBV25-1 | 18 | TRBJ1-3 | NA | NA
CSAIAGTQYF | TGCAGTGCGATAGCGGGTACGCAGTATTTT | TRBV20-1 | 10 | TRBJ2-3 | TRBD2 | many
CASRGTGGYTF | TGCGCCAGCAGAGGGACAGGGGGCTACACCTTC | TRBV10-2 | 11 | TRBJ1-2 | TRBD1 | NA
CASSEQGAREQYF | TGTGCCAGCAGTGAACAGGGGGCGAGGGAGCAGTACTTC | TRBV2 | 13 | TRBJ2-7 | TRBD1 | NA
CASSENSNTEAFF | TGTGCCAGCAGTGAAAACAGTAACACTGAAGCTTTCTTT | TRBV6-4 | 13 | TRBJ1-1 | NA | many
CSANDRAANTEAFF | TGCAGTGCCAACGACAGGGCCGCGAACACTGAAGCTTTCTTT | TRBV20-1 | 14 | TRBJ1-1 | TRBD1 | NA
CASSFGQGVSNQPQHF | TGTGCCAGCAGCTTTGGACAGGGAGTTAGCAATCAGCCCCAGCATTTT | TRBV11-2 | 16 | TRBJ1-5 | TRBD1 | many
CSVDAPGTWGETQYF | TGCAGCGTTGATGCCCCAGGGACCTGGGGAGAGACCCAGTACTTC | TRBV29-1 | 15 | TRBJ2-5 | NA | many
CASSAGGGGSETQYF | TGTGCCAGTAGCGCTGGCGGAGGGGGTTCAGAGACCCAGTACTTC | TRBV19 | 15 | TRBJ2-5 | NA | NA
CASSLGGAHYGYTF | TGTGCCAGTAGTCTGGGCGGGGCGCACTATGGCTACACCTTC | TRBV19 | 14 | TRBJ1-2 | NA | NA
CAWRSGQGRQAGELFF | TGTGCCTGGAGGAGTGGACAGGGGAGACAGGCCGGGGAGCTGTTTTTT | TRBV30 | 16 | TRBJ2-2 | TRBD1 | NA
CRVFAVSGANVLTF | TGCCGCGTTTTTGCGGTATCTGGGGCCAACGTCCTGACTTTC | TRBV29-1 | 14 | TRBJ2-6 | NA | NA
CASSFNRDLEQFF | TGTGCCAGCAGCTTCAACAGGGATCTTGAGCAGTTCTTC | TRBV11-2 | 13 | TRBJ2-1 | NA | many
CASSLRSARENEQFF | TGTGCCAGCAGCTTACGGTCAGCCCGTGAGAATGAGCAGTTCTTC | TRBV7-7 | 15 | TRBJ2-1 | NA | NA
CASSPKGQGNSQYGYTF | TGTGCCAGCAGCCCGAAAGGACAGGGTAATTCTCAATATGGCTACACCTTC | TRBV4-2 | 17 | TRBJ1-2 | TRBD1 | many
CASSARGSLQETQYF | TGTGCCAGCAGTGCTAGGGGTTCCCTTCAAGAGACCCAGTACTTC | TRBV25-1 | 15 | TRBJ2-5 | NA | once
CASSEFVRVSNTGELFF | TGTGCCAGCAGCGAATTTGTGAGGGTTTCCAACACCGGGGAGCTGTTTTTT | TRBV11-1 | 17 | TRBJ2-2 | NA | NA
CASGEQDGGIGKLFF | TGTGCCAGCGGGGAACAGGACGGGGGGATCGGAAAACTGTTTTTT | TRBV6-1 | 15 | TRBJ1-4 | NA | NA
CATSRDVSPNTEAFF | TGTGCCACCAGCAGAGATGTCAGTCCGAACACTGAAGCTTTCTTT | TRBV15 | 15 | TRBJ1-1 | NA | NA
CASSSTGGPPQETQYF | TGTGCCAGCAGTTCCACCGGGGGGCCCCCCCAGGAGACCCAGTACTTC | TRBV12-3/TRBV12-4 | 16 | TRBJ2-5 | NA | many
CASSMATTMGENTIYF | TGTGCCAGTAGTATGGCGACAACTATGGGAGAAAACACCATATATTTT | TRBV19 | 16 | TRBJ1-3 | NA | NA
CASSSGGRSSGNTIYF | TGTGCCAGCAGCTCAGGCGGGCGGTCCTCTGGAAACACCATATATTTT | TRBV3-1 | 16 | TRBJ1-3 | NA | NA
CASSLARFYGYTF | TGTGCCAGCAGCTTGGCTAGGTTTTATGGCTACACCTTC | TRBV5-4 | 13 | TRBJ1-2 | NA | NA
CASSKQGIFTEAFF | TGTGCCAGCAGCAAACAGGGAATCTTCACTGAAGCTTTCTTT | TRBV27 | 14 | TRBJ1-1 | NA | NA
CSARPNTEAFF | TGCAGTGCTAGACCCAACACTGAAGCTTTCTTT | TRBV20-1 | 11 | TRBJ1-1 | NA | many
CASSLSSTGSNYGYTF | TGTGCCAGCAGTTTATCCTCGACAGGGTCTAACTATGGCTACACCTTC | TRBV27 | 16 | TRBJ1-2 | TRBD1 | NA
CSAPLAGGPTDTQYF | TGCAGTGCCCCCTTGGCGGGGGGGCCCACAGATACGCAGTATTTT | TRBV20-1 | 15 | TRBJ2-3 | TRBD2 | NA
CASSPRTSGGGETQYF | TGTGCCAGCAGCCCCCGGACTAGCGGGGGGGGAGAGACCCAGTACTTC | TRBV9 | 16 | TRBJ2-5 | TRBD2 | many
CASSFRTPSTDTQYF | TGTGCCAGCAGCTTTCGGACTCCTAGCACAGATACGCAGTATTTT | TRBV7-2 | 15 | TRBJ2-3 | NA | many
CASSRRGGYNEQFF | TGTGCCAGCAGCCGACGGGGGGGATACAATGAGCAGTTCTTC | TRBV11-3 | 14 | TRBJ2-1 | TRBD2 | many